One and the same sample provided the 30 T cell receptor beta chains below, sequenced in a study of shared clonotypes between healthy human individuals. The assay was immunoSEQ multiplex PCR, and TCRdb's table has in-frame clones only and misses some. This sample has 1 million to 1.2 million clones; about 72% occur once, and the top ten carry approximately 0.9%. The sequenced sample was memory CD4+ T cells from PBMCs. Subset: CD45RA-negative fraction. Receptors originate from a man between 18 and 29 years old in good health. Some clones in this sample may be carry-over from other donors' samples.

The chain employs TRBV11-2 and TRBJ1-3, with 7 positions matching TRBD1. J was trimmed by 4 bases and V by 4 bases; bases with no gene match: 4. The CDR3 is made up of 14 amino acids. CDR1 is SGHAT, CDR2 FQNNGV, per germline. The CDR3 is CASSSLTGGNTIYF. Here the CDR3 DNA reads TGTGCCAGCAGCTCGTTGACAGGGGGAAACACCATATATTTT.

The chain uses TRBV9 and TRBJ2-7; 14 positions agree with TRBD2. The germline V gene has CDR1 SGDLS and CDR2 YYNGEE. The CDR3 extends over 15 amino acids. The V segment lost 2 bases and the J segment 7 bases; nucleotides outside the gene matches: 5. The CDR3 DNA reads TGTGCCAGCAGCGTGACCGGGACTAGCGGGAGTGAGCAGTACTTC. It encodes CASSVTGTSGSEQYF.

This clone was seen once. J is TRBJ2-7 and V is TRBV6-5; either TRBD1 or TRBD2 may supply D (5 bases each). V was clipped by 9 bases and J by 7 bases, with 22 bases between them. Germline loops: CDR1 MNHEY, CDR2 SVGAGI. The CDR3 contains 14 residues. As DNA, the CDR3 is TGTGCCAGTCATCCGGGACCGCGGCCCTCGGAGCAGTACTTC. The encoded protein is CASHPGPRPSEQYF.

The chain links TRBV5-4 to TRBJ2-4; a possible D gene is TRBD2 (7 bases). Germline values: CDR1 SGHNT, CDR2 YYREEE (reference sequence). CDR3 length: 13 residues. V was cut by 3 bases and J by 8 bases, with 12 bases left in between. This CDR3 is CASSSRGGDIQYF. Written as DNA, the CDR3 is TGTGCCAGCAGCTCGAGAGGGGGGGACATTCAGTACTTC.

This rearrangement joins TRBV5-1 to TRBJ2-5; 10 nucleotides line up with TRBD1. The length of the CDR3 is 15 residues. V shed 0 bases, J shed 5 bases, and the junction held 4 bases outside the gene matches. Germline CDR1 is SGHRS and CDR2 is YFSETQ. The CDR3 DNA reads as TGCGCCAGCAGCTTGGAGACAGGGGGCTGGGAGACCCAGTACTTC. Translation gives CASSLETGGWETQYF.

This clone was observed at least ten times. This rearrangement joins TRBV2 to TRBJ1-2, with 7 bases fitting TRBD1. The CDR3 spans 12 residues. The V gene's germline CDR1 is SNHLY and CDR2 FYNNEI. With V trimmed by 7 bases and J by 7 bases, 6 bases remained unmatched. CDR3 in amino acids: CASITTGTGYTF. The CDR3 DNA follows: TGTGCCAGCATTACGACAGGGACTGGCTACACCTTC. The full variable domain, its missing parts supplied by reference TRBV2 and TRBJ1-2, is EPEVTQTPSHQVTQMGQEVILRCVPISNHLYFYWYRQILGQKVEFLVSFYNNEISEKSEIFDDQFSVERPDGSNFTLKIRSTKLEDSAMYFCASITTGTGYTFGSGTRLTVV.

The chain links TRBV29-1 to TRBJ1-1; D possibly corresponds to TRBD1 (5 bases). This CDR3 spans 14 amino acids. V was cut by 4 bases and J by 4 bases, with 16 bases left in between. The germline V gene encodes CDR1 SQVTM and CDR2 ANQGSEA. The CDR3 loop reads CSVAPGTVSTEAFF. The CDR3 DNA reads TGCAGCGTTGCACCCGGGACCGTGAGCACTGAAGCTTTCTTT.

This clone was seen ten or more times. The CDR3 is CASSRTYGESGNTIYF. CDR3 DNA: TGTGCCAGCTCACGGACATACGGGGAGTCTGGAAACACCATATATTTT. The genes are TRBV18 and TRBJ1-3; perhaps TRBD1 as D (5 bases). Germline assignment: CDR1 KGHSH and CDR2 LQKENI. The V end lost 4 bases, the J end lost 1 base, and 14 bases lay between the germline ends. There are 16 residues in the CDR3. The complete variable domain, with remaining parts taken from reference TRBV18 and TRBJ1-3, reads NAGVMQNPRHLVRRRGQEARLRCSPMKGHSHVYWYRQLPEEGLKFMVYLQKENIIDESGMPKERFSAEFPKEGPSILRIQQVVRGDSAAYFCASSRTYGESGNTIYFGEGSWLTVV.

In the case of this clone: Distinct nucleotide sequences in the sample also encode this CDR3. The rearrangement links TRBV28 to TRBJ2-7; D might be TRBD2 (6 bases). Germline CDR1 MDHEN, CDR2 SYDVKM. The CDR3 loop spans 14 amino acids. Trimming stripped 3 bases from V and 0 bases from J, with 9 bases between. CDR3 sequence (DNA): TGTGCCAGCAGTTTCCCCGGGGGCTCCTACGAGCAGTACTTC. Amino acid sequence: CASSFPGGSYEQYF. The entire variable domain, with the rest obtained from reference TRBV28 and TRBJ2-7, is as follows: DVKVTQSSRYLVKRTGEKVFLECVQDMDHENMFWYRQDPGLGLRLIYFSYDVKMKEKGDIPEGYSVSREKKERFSLILESASTNQTSMYLCASSFPGGSYEQYFGPGTRLTVT.

The V gene is TRBV29-1, the J gene TRBJ2-7; D could derive from TRBD1 or TRBD2 (5 bases each). Germline assignment: CDR1 SQVTM and CDR2 ANQGSEA. This CDR3 contains 13 residues. V was shortened by 6 bases and J by 4 bases, with 16 bases between the two germline ends. The CDR3 DNA sequence: TGCAGCGTCACGGGATCGCAGGGATACGAGCAGTACTTC. Protein: CSVTGSQGYEQYF.

The V call is TRBV5-1, the J call TRBJ1-2; TRBD1 is a possible D gene (5 bases). V shed 0 bases and J shed 5 bases, with 11 bases lying between them. Germline CDR1 reads SGHRS; CDR2 reads YFSETQ. The CDR3 is 14 amino acids. CDR3 in amino acids: CASSLAGPSYGYTF. CDR3 DNA sequence: TGCGCCAGCAGCTTGGCAGGGCCCTCTTATGGCTACACCTTC.

The chain couples TRBV5-1 to TRBJ2-7; TRBD1 matches at 7 bases. Germline V gene sequence: CDR1 SGHRS, CDR2 YFSETQ. V dropped 4 bases and J dropped 3; count of bases not matched to a gene: 16. The CDR3 extends over 17 amino acids. The CDR3 DNA reads TGCGCCAGCAGCCCCGCGACAGGGAAATCAAGTAGCTACGAGCAGTACTTC. Residues: CASSPATGKSSSYEQYF.

The rearrangement links TRBV11-3 to TRBJ2-1, with 9 bases matching TRBD2. With V trimmed by 3 bases and J by 6 bases, 3 bases remained unmatched. The CDR3 sequence is 14 residues long. Germline V lookup: CDR1 SGHNT, CDR2 YENEEA. DNA for the CDR3: TGTGCCAGCAGCTTTACAGCGGGAGGCAATGAGCAGTTCTTC. This gives the protein CASSFTAGGNEQFF.

V gene TRBV7-9 combines with J gene TRBJ2-5, with TRBD1 as a possible D gene (6 bases). This CDR3 contains 15 residues. Trimming took 5 bases from V and 4 from J, leaving 17 bases between them. The germline V gene has CDR1 SEHNR and CDR2 FQNEAQ (reference sequence). CDR3 protein: CASSGLGAIRETQYF. DNA for the CDR3: TGTGCCAGCAGCGGATTGGGGGCAATAAGAGAGACCCAGTACTTC.

V gene TRBV19 combines with J gene TRBJ1-2, with a tentative D call TRBD1 (6 bases). CDR1 and CDR2 (germline): LNHDA, SQIVND (reference sequence). This CDR3 contains 15 residues. V was pared by 4 bases and J by 2 bases, with 14 bases between. CDR3 loop: CASSTRSTGNYGYTF. The DNA of the CDR3 is TGTGCCAGTAGTACGCGAAGTACAGGGAACTATGGCTACACCTTC.

The chain joins TRBV6-5 to TRBJ2-3, with 7 bases identical to TRBD2. This CDR3 is 15 amino acids long. Germline CDR1 is MNHEY and CDR2 is SVGAGI. V gave up 5 bases and J gave up 2 bases; unmatched junction bases: 7. CDR3 protein: CASSPPGLNTDTQYF. Written as DNA, the CDR3 is TGTGCCAGCAGTCCGCCGGGACTAAACACAGATACGCAGTATTTT.

The chain links TRBV5-1 to TRBJ1-1; 7 bases are a match to TRBD1. Losses at the gene ends were 0 bases for V and 0 bases for J; bases not matched to a gene: 11. The CDR3 is made up of 18 amino acids. Germline V CDR1 and CDR2: SGHRS, YFSETQ. The CDR3 sequence: CASSLGQGSWEMNTEAFF. In nucleotides, the CDR3 is TGCGCCAGCAGCTTGGGACAGGGATCGTGGGAAATGAACACTGAAGCTTTCTTT.

As for this clone: A far larger clone differs by one base, so this is likely a read error. The genes are TRBV5-6 and TRBJ2-1, with TRBD2 identical over 12 bases. Unmatched junction bases numbered 6, after V lost 0 bases and J lost 8 bases. The CDR3 runs to 16 residues. The germline CDR1 and CDR2 sequences are SGHDT and YYEEEE. DNA of the CDR3: TGTGCCAGCAGCTTGGCAGCTAGCGGGAGGGCCCATGAGCAGTTCTTC. Amino acid sequence: CASSLAASGRAHEQFF.

V and J are TRBV4-1 and TRBJ1-2; D uncertain. CDR1 and CDR2 (germline): MGHRA, YSYEKL. V shed 0 bases and J shed 2 bases, with 10 bases lying between them. The CDR3 consists of 15 residues. The DNA for the CDR3 is TGCGCCAGCAGCCAAGATCCAGCATTCAACTATGGCTACACCTTC. This encodes CASSQDPAFNYGYTF.

This chain connects TRBV5-1 to TRBJ2-1; 11 positions agree with TRBD2. Germline V lookup: CDR1 SGHRS, CDR2 YFSETQ. The CDR3 is 16 amino acids. V shed 0 bases, J shed 8 bases, and the junction held 7 bases outside the gene matches. DNA for the CDR3: TGCGCCAGCAGCTTGGCCGCACTAGCGGGAGCTGATGAGCAGTTCTTC. Residues: CASSLAALAGADEQFF.

This clone was counted at least ten times. The chain carries TRBV30 and TRBJ1-2; D ambiguous. V shed 3 bases and J shed 0 bases, with 8 bases lying between them. This CDR3 spans 13 amino acids. Per germline, CDR1 GTSNPN and CDR2 SVGIG (reference sequence). The CDR3 DNA follows: TGTGCCTGGAGACGGAGGACTAACTATGGCTACACCTTC. It specifies CAWRRRTNYGYTF.

The gene calls are TRBV7-7 and TRBJ2-7; 7 nucleotides line up with TRBD1. There are 13 residues in the CDR3. Germline CDR1 reads SSHAT; CDR2 reads FNYEAQ (reference sequence). V shed 5 bases and J 4 bases; nucleotides not matched to a gene: 5. CDR3 DNA sequence: TGTGCCAGCAGCCGGGGACAGTTTTACGAGCAGTACTTC. Translation gives CASSRGQFYEQYF.

This clone was seen at least ten times. This chain links TRBV9 with TRBJ2-7, with D tentatively TRBD2 (5 bases). This CDR3 is built from 16 residues. In germline, CDR1 is SGDLS, CDR2 YYNGEE. The ends were cut back, 0 bases at V and 0 bases at J, with 13 bases in the middle. CDR3 DNA sequence: TGTGCCAGCAGCGTAGGGGCAGGAACTAGCTCCTACGAGCAGTACTTC. This encodes CASSVGAGTSSYEQYF.

By share, this clone ranks as medium-sized (0.01 to 0.1%). This same CDR3 is encoded by further DNA sequences in the sample. The chain has TRBV6-6 and TRBJ2-2, with D perhaps matching TRBD1 or TRBD2 (5 bases each). This CDR3 is built from 14 residues. Germline V gives CDR1 MNHNY, CDR2 SVGAGI (reference sequence). The V end was cut by 6 bases, the J end by 3 bases, with 11 bases between. CDR3 coding DNA: TGTGCCAGCAGGTCAGGGACGGACACCGGGGAGCTGTTTTTT. Protein sequence: CASRSGTDTGELFF.

A remark on this clone: With only one base between it and a far larger clone, this is likely a read error. The same CDR3 arises from other DNA sequences in this sample as well. The rearrangement joins TRBV6-4 to TRBJ2-2, with a tentative D call TRBD1 (8 bases). Per the germline V gene, CDR1 is MRHNA and CDR2 is SNTAGT. This CDR3 spans 15 amino acids. CDR3 region: CASTRTGGDTGELFF. In DNA, the CDR3 is TGCGCCAGCACCCGCACAGGGGGGGACACCGGGGAGCTGTTTTTT.

This clone was recorded a few times. This likely came from a read error, as a far larger clone is one base away. The chain employs TRBV18 and TRBJ1-5; D uncertain. The CDR3 runs 13 residues. Looked up from germline, CDR1 is KGHSH and CDR2 is LQKENI. Trimming took off 1 base at V and 5 bases at J, with 6 bases between the two ends. CDR3 loop: CASSPQWDQPQHF. The CDR3 DNA is TGTGCCAGCTCACCACAGTGGGATCAGCCCCAGCATTTT.

The table lists this clone with a few counts. V usage is TRBV4-3 and J usage is TRBJ1-1; TRBD1 might be the D (5 bases). The germline V gene has CDR1 LGHNA and CDR2 YSLEER. CDR3 length: 15 residues. V gave up 0 bases and J gave up 4 bases, with 12 bases separating them. Here the CDR3 reads CASSQDSGGGTEAFF. In nucleotides, the CDR3 is TGCGCCAGCAGCCAAGATTCGGGGGGGGGCACTGAAGCTTTCTTT.

V is TRBV7-9 and J is TRBJ2-6; no reliable D call. V lost 5 bases and J 0 bases, leaving 11 bases between the germline ends. The germline V gene has CDR1 SEHNR and CDR2 FQNEAQ (reference sequence). This CDR3 contains 16 residues. In DNA, the CDR3 is TGTGCCAGCAGCACCAACCGAATCTCTGGGGCCAACGTCCTGACTTTC. It is translated as CASSTNRISGANVLTF.

The CDR3 protein is CASSQERGQGTQYF. As DNA, the CDR3 is TGCGCCAGCAGCCAAGAGAGGGGGCAGGGGACCCAGTACTTC. The rearrangement joins TRBV4-3 to TRBJ2-5, with TRBD1 matching over 7 bases. The V and J ends lost 0 bases and 7 bases, in that order; junction bases with no gene match: 5. The CDR3 has 14 residues. The germline V gene encodes CDR1 LGHNA and CDR2 YSLEER.

The chain uses TRBV19 and TRBJ2-7; D perhaps matches TRBD2 (6 bases). This CDR3 comprises 13 residues. CDR1 and CDR2 (germline): LNHDA, SQIVND (reference sequence). Deletions cut 7 bases from V and 6 bases from J, with 16 bases between. The CDR3 here is CASKGPGVGEQYF. CDR3 sequence (DNA): TGTGCCAGTAAAGGGCCGGGGGTTGGCGAGCAGTACTTC.